The clone carrying this T cell receptor beta chain has more than one count but fewer than ten. Its antigen is as yet unknown. The record originates from a study of T cell responses to AZD1222 COVID-19 vaccine. The CDR3 extends over 19 amino acids. V shed 2 bases and J shed 4 bases, with 26 bases lying between them. The germline gives CDR1 SGHDN, CDR2 FVKESK. TCRdb's table, derived via immunoSEQ multiplex PCR, lists solely in-frame clones and lacks some. The sample lists 150,000 to 200,000 clones; over 90% were seen once. The study, taken as a whole, reports: Donors were chiefly white British, with a greater number of females, and clonal diversity was perhaps underestimated. Reports say nearly half of spike-specific TCRs go after unmutated variant regions. Every sample of the repertoires postdated the peak T cell response. Baseline seropositives among AZD1222 recipients totaled only five or six.

The V and J genes are TRBV14 and TRBJ1-2; D is uncertain. Source: peripheral blood, taken on day 0 of AZD1222 vaccination. The receptor comes from an adult in good health. CDR3 loop: CASSQQDSIWSTGSYGYTF. CDR3 nucleotide sequence: TGTGCCAGCAGCCAACAGGACTCGATTTGGTCGACGGGGAGCTATGGCTACACCTTC.